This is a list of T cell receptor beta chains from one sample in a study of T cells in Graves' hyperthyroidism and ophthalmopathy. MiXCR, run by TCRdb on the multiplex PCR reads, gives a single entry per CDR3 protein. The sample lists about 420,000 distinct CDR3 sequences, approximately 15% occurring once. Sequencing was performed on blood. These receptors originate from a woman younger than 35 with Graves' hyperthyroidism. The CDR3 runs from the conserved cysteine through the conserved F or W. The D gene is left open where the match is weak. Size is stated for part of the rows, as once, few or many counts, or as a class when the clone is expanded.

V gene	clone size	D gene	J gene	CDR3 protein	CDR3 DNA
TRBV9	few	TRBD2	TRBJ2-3	CASSVTSAGTDTQYF	TGTGCCAGCAGCGTGACTAGCGCAGGCACAGATACGCAGTATTTT
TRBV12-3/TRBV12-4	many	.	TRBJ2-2	CASRNSGTNTGELFF	TGTGCCAGCAGGAACTCCGGGACCAACACCGGGGAGCTGTTTTTT
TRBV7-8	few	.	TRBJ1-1	CASSLDLRGATEAFF	TGTGCCAGCAGCTTAGATCTGAGGGGGGCCACTGAAGCTTTCTTT
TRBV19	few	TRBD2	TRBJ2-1	CASSILGTSGDNEQFF	TGTGCCAGTAGTATTTTGGGGACTAGCGGGGACAATGAGCAGTTCTTC
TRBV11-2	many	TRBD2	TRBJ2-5	CASSLGIAGISKETQYF	TGTGCCAGCAGCTTAGGGATAGCGGGGATATCAAAAGAGACCCAGTACTTC
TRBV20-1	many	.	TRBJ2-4	CSARTDAAKNIQYF	TGCAGTGCTAGAACAGACGCAGCCAAAAACATTCAGTACTTC
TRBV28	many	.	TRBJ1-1	CASTQLDFRGLNTEAFF	TGTGCCAGCACCCAATTAGACTTCAGGGGATTGAACACTGAAGCTTTCTTT
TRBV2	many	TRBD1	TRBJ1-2	CASSGGDRGRYGYTF	TGTGCCAGCAGTGGGGGGGACAGGGGGAGATATGGCTACACCTTC
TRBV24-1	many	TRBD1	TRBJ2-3	CATSDQTGGIDTQYF	TGTGCCACCAGTGACCAAACAGGGGGTATAGATACGCAGTATTTT
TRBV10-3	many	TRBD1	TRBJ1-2	CAISVGTGAGYTF	TGTGCCATCAGTGTTGGGACAGGGGCTGGCTACACCTTC
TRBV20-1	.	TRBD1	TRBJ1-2	CSARRIGGAGGYTF	TGCAGTGCCAGACGGATAGGGGGCGCAGGGGGCTACACCTTC
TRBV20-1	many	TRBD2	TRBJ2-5	CSARAGTTEETQYF	TGCAGTGCTAGAGCCGGGACTACTGAAGAGACCCAGTACTTC
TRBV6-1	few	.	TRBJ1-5	CASNLNSNQPQHF	TGTGCCAGCAACCTAAATAGCAATCAGCCCCAGCATTTT
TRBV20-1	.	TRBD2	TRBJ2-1	CSASTGEGSYNEQFF	TGCAGTGCTAGTACGGGGGAGGGATCCTACAATGAGCAGTTCTTC
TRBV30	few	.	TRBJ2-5	CAWSNEGAGKETQYF	TGTGCCTGGAGCAACGAAGGGGCGGGTAAAGAGACCCAGTACTTC
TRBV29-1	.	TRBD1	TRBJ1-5	CSVAPDRDIDYSNQPQHF	TGCAGCGTCGCGCCGGACAGGGACATCGACTATAGCAATCAGCCCCAGCATTTT
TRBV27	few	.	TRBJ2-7	CASSFLSPLTDYEQYF	TGTGCCAGCAGTTTCCTCTCCCCGTTGACAGACTACGAGCAGTACTTC
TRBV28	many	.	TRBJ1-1	CASSSLRGVGTEAFF	TGTGCCAGCAGTTCTCTCCGGGGGGTGGGGACTGAAGCTTTCTTT
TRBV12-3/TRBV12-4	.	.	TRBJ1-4	CASSLHGRPNEKLVF	TGTGCCAGCAGCCTCCACGGTCGTCCTAATGAAAAACTGGTTTTT
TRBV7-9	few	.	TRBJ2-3	CASSPTGTGDTQYF	TGTGCCAGCAGCCCAACAGGGACTGGAGATACGCAGTATTTT
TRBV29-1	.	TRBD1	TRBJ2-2	CSAGGRGELFF	TGCAGCGCAGGGGGCCGGGGGGAGCTGTTTTTT
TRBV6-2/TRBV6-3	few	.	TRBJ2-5	CASSYSTGVETQYF	TGTGCCAGCAGTTACTCTACGGGAGTAGAGACCCAGTACTTC
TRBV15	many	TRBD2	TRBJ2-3	CATSNGLAQDTQYF	TGTGCCACCAGCAACGGACTAGCGCAAGATACGCAGTATTTT
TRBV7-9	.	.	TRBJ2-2	CASSSDGGAGGTGELFF	TGTGCCAGCAGCTCCGACGGCGGGGCCGGCGGCACCGGGGAGCTGTTTTTT
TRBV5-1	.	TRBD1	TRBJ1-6	CASSLARGDSSYNSPLHF	TGCGCCAGCAGCTTGGCCAGGGGGGATAGCTCCTATAATTCACCCCTCCACTTT
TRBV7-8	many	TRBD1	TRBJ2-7	CASSLERGDRTTYEQYF	TGTGCCAGCAGCTTAGAAAGAGGGGACAGAACTACCTACGAGCAGTACTTC
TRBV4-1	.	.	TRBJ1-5	CASSQGAGPHQPQHF	TGCGCCAGCAGCCAAGGGGCAGGGCCCCATCAGCCCCAGCATTTT
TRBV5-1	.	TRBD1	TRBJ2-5	CASSLEGAPETQYF	TGCGCCAGCAGCTTGGAGGGGGCGCCAGAGACCCAGTACTTC
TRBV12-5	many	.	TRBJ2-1	CASGPQVDEQFF	TGTGCTAGTGGTCCCCAGGTCGATGAGCAGTTCTTC
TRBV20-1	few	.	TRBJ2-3	CSARPPRDSGSGRLDTQYF	TGCAGTGCTAGACCCCCCCGGGACAGCGGGAGCGGGAGATTAGATACGCAGTATTTT
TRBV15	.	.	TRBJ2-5	CATSREQPKETQYF	TGTGCCACCAGCAGAGAACAGCCGAAAGAGACCCAGTACTTC
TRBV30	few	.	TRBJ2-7	CAWSALNEQYF	TGTGCCTGGAGTGCTCTGAACGAGCAGTACTTC
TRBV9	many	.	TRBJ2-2	CASSVAGANTGELFF	TGTGCCAGCAGCGTAGCAGGAGCGAACACCGGGGAGCTGTTTTTT
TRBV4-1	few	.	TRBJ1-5	CASSQGGQVSNQPQHF	TGCGCCAGCAGCCAAGGGGGTCAGGTGTCAAATCAGCCCCAGCATTTT
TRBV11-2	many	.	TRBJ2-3	CASSSTARPTDTQYF	TGTGCCAGCAGCTCCACTGCCAGGCCGACAGATACGCAGTATTTT
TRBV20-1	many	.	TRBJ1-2	CSARALKGTKGYGYTF	TGCAGTGCTAGAGCTCTCAAAGGGACTAAAGGCTATGGCTACACCTTC